These T cell receptor beta chains were read from a single sample in a study of early T cells in non-severe SARS-CoV-2 infection. One entry per CDR3 protein results from TCRdb running MiXCR on the 5' RACE reads. Counted here are about 50,000 distinct CDR3 sequences, about 6.2% occurring once; the ten biggest clones make up around 7%. Sample: whole blood, taken at baseline. The receptors come from an adult who was a healthcare worker with PCR-confirmed SARS-CoV-2 infection or an uninfected control (not recorded which). Each CDR3 is given with its conserved first and last residue. D genes are given only for firm matches.

>TRBJ2-2|TRBD2|TRBV28
CASSLLAGGTGELFF
>TRBJ2-1|-|TRBV9
CASSVARAGLTYNEQFF
>TRBJ1-2|-|TRBV9
CASTGGGQLDSDGYTF
>TRBJ2-1|TRBD2|TRBV12-3/TRBV12-4
CASSYGTSDEQFF
>TRBJ1-3|-|TRBV7-9
CASSFSGTENTIYF
>TRBJ1-5|-|TRBV3-1
CASSHGHYSNQPQHF
>TRBJ2-1|TRBD2|TRBV5-1
CASSLGSTSGKYNEQFF
>TRBJ2-5|-|TRBV5-4
CASSQQDDQETQYF
>TRBJ1-2|-|TRBV7-9
CASSLVAGYGYTF
>TRBJ2-2|-|TRBV9
CASSPSIKTNTGELFF
>TRBJ2-5|TRBD2|TRBV4-3
CASSQGGLAGEETQYF
>TRBJ1-1|-|TRBV29-1
CSVDKSGMLTEAFF
>TRBJ2-4|TRBD2|TRBV5-1
CASSLSAGVLTSGILAKNIQYF
>TRBJ1-3|-|TRBV7-6
CASSSRPGRGGNTIYF
>TRBJ2-7|-|TRBV18
CASSPSGNEQYF
>TRBJ1-2|-|TRBV29-1
CSAGPDSYGYTF
>TRBJ1-5|TRBD1|TRBV19
CASSTHAGQINQPQHF
>TRBJ2-7|-|TRBV19
CASKERQRANEQYF
>TRBJ2-2|-|TRBV28
CASTGSPTGELFF
>TRBJ2-1|TRBD2|TRBV7-2
CASRLAGGGSNEQFF
>TRBJ2-2|-|TRBV15
CATSRDQGDTGELFF
>TRBJ1-4|-|TRBV4-3
CASSQDRDMRYEKLFF
>TRBJ2-7|-|TRBV14
CASSLGYEQYF
>TRBJ1-4|-|TRBV5-1
CASSRDGSNEKLFF
>TRBJ2-1|TRBD2|TRBV7-2
CASSLVGAGKGRGYNEQFF
>TRBJ2-2|TRBD2|TRBV11-2
CASSFVAGSTGELFF
>TRBJ1-1|-|TRBV9
CASSVRERKTEAFF